This T cell receptor beta chain was sequenced during a study of identical twins listed by TCRdb under 2016. General notes on the study: To test whether fetal clonotypes persist, this study deep-sequenced TCR alpha and beta repertoires from monozygotic twins, from unrelated adults of various ages, and from cord blood. Replicate twin experiments were performed at different times using different library preparation protocols to rule out contamination.

Only healthy Caucasian donors were included. Library preparation used 5' RACE. These reads were obtained on an Illumina HiSeq 2000. Template switching added a universal primer binding site, and the final cDNA carried a unique molecular identifier that allowed TCR cDNA molecules to be counted accurately. Specific primers in the conserved constant-segment region were used to synthesize first-strand cDNA for the TCR alpha and beta chains. To control for contamination, each cDNA library was double barcoded with a SMART-Mk sample barcode plus Illumina barcodes. TruSeq adapter sequences and Illumina sample barcodes were added in two successive PCR steps. The Illumina HiSeq platform was used with custom primers to sequence TCR alpha and beta cDNA libraries. Concerning the study's data processing: MiGEC processed the raw reads to extract unique molecular identifiers, while MiXCR was used to determine the CDR3 positions. Recombination models were inferred per individual with the repgenHMM and IGoR tools using an EM algorithm. The tcR package in R was used for shared clonotype analysis, with sharing normalized by the product of cloneset sizes. To study raw recombination free of thymic and clonal selection effects, out-of-frame nonproductive sequences were analyzed. The raw public reads went through TCRdb reprocessing: fastp at Q25, MiXCR clone calling, in-frame beta chains kept. For every CDR3 protein sequence, its rows merge into one entry that carries the most common genes and DNA. TCRdb, not the original authors, processed these V and J calls. The table for this sample lists 1.5 million to 2 million distinct CDR3 sequences; under 35% of them were counted only once. About 0.3% of the sample comes from the top ten.

Points the paper makes about the study in general: The excess sharing between twins in beta out-of-frame sequences was weaker because fewer shared sequences reduced the signal-to-noise ratio. Because the same donors could not be followed over many years, the conclusions depended on cross-sectional statistical analysis. Abundant cord blood beta clonotypes had fewer insertions, young adult naive repertoires showed a similar but weaker trend, and memory repertoires showed no such trend. Zero-insertion analyses could be partly confounded by invariant T cells such as MAIT and iNKT, though diverse VJ usage argued against such confounding for most clonotypes. Compared with coincidental sharing between unrelated individuals, out-of-frame TCR alpha sequences shared between twins showed an excess of sequences with low generation probability. In monozygotic twins, out-of-frame TCR alpha sharing was systematically underestimated by recombination models, although the models agreed with sharing between unrelated individuals.

V is pruned by 3 bases and J by 1 base, leaving 3 bases of the junction without a gene match. Per the germline V gene, KGHDR is the CDR1 and SFDVKD is the CDR2. From the cysteine up to the phenylalanine, the CDR3 has a length of 15 residues. The DNA shown is the 45-base CDR3, in frame from base 1. This clonotype was picked up a small number of times. Which antigen it targets is not known. Base qualities are missing; no much larger clone stands one base away. The sequenced sample consisted of cord blood. This receptor was obtained from a newborn girl in good health. In this chain, TRBV24-1 is recombined with TRBJ1-2; TRBD1 agrees with 8 junctional bases. The DNA sequence follows: TGTGCCACCAGTGATAGCAGGGGGCTTAACTATGGCTACACCTTC. This sequence encodes CATSDSRGLNYGYTF.